The entry below gives a single T cell receptor beta chain sequence along with its context. What it binds is unknown. These data are taken from a study of CD8+ T cells in alopecia areata. Study findings and constraints: Patients displayed less clarity in TCR sharing than mice, a finding possibly related to HLA. Scalp lesions, especially in alopecia totalis/universalis, had higher clonality than normal scalp.

Extracted RNA was reverse transcribed into cDNA, the sequencing template. TCRdb's copy holds only in-frame clones and misses some; the assay was immunoSEQ multiplex PCR. The sample contains approximately 150,000 clones, approximately 50% of which appear only once. PBMCs provided sorted CD4+ and CD8+ T cells. Sample: CD4+ T cells sorted from blood, taken at week 0. The clonotype comes from a human donor with alopecia areata.

The CDR3 nucleotides are TGTGCCAGCAGCTCGAATCGGGGGGACTACGGGTACGAGCAGTACTTC. Translation: CASSSNRGDYGYEQYF. The rearrangement links TRBV7-9 to TRBJ2-7, with TRBD2 matching over 7 bases. This CDR3 is 16 amino acids long. The V segment lost 4 bases and the J segment 4 bases; nucleotides outside the gene matches: 13. The germline V gene encodes CDR1 SEHNR and CDR2 FQNEAQ (reference sequence).